Below, 21 T cell receptor beta chains from the same sample are listed, as sequenced in a study of technical replicates of blood from several donors. TCRdb's copy holds only in-frame clones and misses some; the assay was immunoSEQ multiplex PCR. The data show roughly 80,000 clones, with 90% to 95% seen just once and 0.38% held by the top ten. Material: T cells isolated from PBMCs. These receptors all come from a human donor in good health.

The chain recombines TRBV6-1 with TRBJ2-1; 9 bases map to TRBD2. Germline V gene sequence: CDR1 MNHNS, CDR2 SASEGT. V shed 2 bases, J shed 5 bases, and the junction held 7 bases outside the gene matches. The CDR3 runs 16 residues. The CDR3 region is CASSEPLAGDHNEQFF. In DNA, the CDR3 is TGTGCCAGCAGTGAACCATTAGCGGGAGACCACAATGAGCAGTTCTTC.

J is TRBJ2-7 and V is TRBV28; no reliable D call. The V gene lost 2 bases and the J gene lost 7 bases, with 9 bases spanning the gap. CDR1 and CDR2 from the germline V gene are MDHEN and SYDVKM. The CDR3 has 12 amino acids. The CDR3 nucleotides are TGTGCCAGCAGTTTAGCCCCTATTGAGCAGTACTTC. Its translation: CASSLAPIEQYF. The full variable domain, rest sourced from reference TRBV28 and TRBJ2-7, is DVKVTQSSRYLVKRTGEKVFLECVQDMDHENMFWYRQDPGLGLRLIYFSYDVKMKEKGDIPEGYSVSREKKERFSLILESASTNQTSMYLCASSLAPIEQYFGPGTRLTVT.

The chain employs TRBV7-2 and TRBJ2-3; TRBD2 matches 9 bases. V gave up 6 bases and J gave up 3 bases; unmatched junction bases: 13. Germline loops: CDR1 SGHTA, CDR2 FQGNSA. The CDR3 totals 17 residues. The CDR3 is CASSFERRLAVTDTQYF. The DNA of the CDR3 is TGTGCCAGCAGTTTTGAGAGAAGACTAGCGGTGACAGATACGCAGTATTTT.

CDR3 bases: TGCGCCAGCAGCCAAGTCGCCGGGAGGAACACAGATACGCAGTATTTT. The encoded protein is CASSQVAGRNTDTQYF. The V gene is TRBV4-1, the J gene TRBJ2-3, with 7 bases matching TRBD2. Germline V gene lookup returns CDR1 MGHRA and CDR2 YSYEKL. The CDR3 totals 16 residues. Trimming at V came to 1 base and at J to 2 bases, leaving 6 bases not matched to a gene.

The chain couples TRBV6-5 to TRBJ1-2; D gene unclear. The CDR3 loop spans 14 amino acids. Trimming left V 6 bases short and J 5 bases short, with 16 bases between. CDR1 and CDR2 from the germline V gene are MNHEY and SVGAGI. CDR3 in DNA: TGTGCCAGCAGGCTGAGTGCACTACCTTATGGCTACACCTTC. Protein product: CASRLSALPYGYTF.

V usage is TRBV30 and J usage is TRBJ2-3, with D perhaps TRBD1 (5 bases). Germline CDR1 and CDR2: GTSNPN and SVGIG (reference sequence). There are 14 residues in the CDR3. Trimming removed 3 bases at V and 4 bases at J, with 14 bases between. This CDR3 reads CAWRYLGVPDTQYF. CDR3 coding DNA: TGTGCCTGGAGATACCTAGGGGTCCCAGATACGCAGTATTTT.

The genes are TRBV5-4 and TRBJ2-5, with 7 bases aligning to TRBD2. V was pared by 4 bases and J by 5 bases, with 5 bases of the junction left unmatched. This CDR3 contains 13 residues. Germline V gene sequence: CDR1 SGHNT, CDR2 YYREEE (reference sequence). CDR3 loop: CASSHLGGETQYF. DNA for the CDR3: TGTGCCAGCAGCCACCTCGGGGGGGAGACCCAGTACTTC. Together with reference TRBV5-4 and TRBJ2-5, the CDR3 gives the full variable domain: ETGVTQSPTHLIKTRGQQVTLRCSSQSGHNTVSWYQQALGQGPQFIFQYYREEENGRGNFPPRFSGLQFPNYSSELNVNALELDDSALYLCASSHLGGETQYFGPGTRLLVL.

The chain has TRBV29-1 and TRBJ2-3; D uncertain. Germline loops: CDR1 SQVTM, CDR2 ANQGSEA. The CDR3 is 14 residues long. Between the trimmed V and J ends, which lost 3 bases and 2 bases, there was a span of 12 bases. CDR3 amino acids: CSVDPKTYTDTQYF. The CDR3 region has the DNA TGCAGCGTTGACCCGAAAACCTACACAGATACGCAGTATTTT.

The rearrangement links TRBV29-1 to TRBJ2-7; D is possibly TRBD2 (6 bases). CDR1 and CDR2 (germline): SQVTM, ANQGSEA. Deletions cut 4 bases from V and 6 bases from J, with 13 bases between. There are 12 residues in the CDR3. CDR3 residues: CSVVRQGGEQYF. The CDR3 DNA follows: TGCAGCGTTGTGCGCCAGGGAGGCGAGCAGTACTTC.

The rearrangement joins TRBV21-1 to TRBJ1-2; the tabulated D call, TRBD1, remains unverified against the DNA. TRBV21-1 is shown as a pseudogene. CDR3 size: 16 residues. In DNA, the CDR3 is TGTGCCAGCAGCAAAGGAGACAGGGTGACGGGCTATGGCTACACCTTC. Residues: CASSKGDRVTGYGYTF.

The CDR3 loop reads CASSQNIVAGDTQYF. The CDR3 DNA reads as TGTGCCAGCAGCCAGAATATCGTAGCGGGAGATACGCAGTATTTT. The chain has TRBV4-2 and TRBJ2-3, with TRBD2 matching 7 bases. Germline V lookup: CDR1 LGHNA, CDR2 YNFKEQ. The J segment lost 5 bases and the V segment lost 3 bases, leaving 8 bases of the junction unmatched. This CDR3 spans 15 amino acids.

Of note for this clone: Germline and junction disagree at one end, which may indicate a read error. This chain links TRBV5-1 with TRBJ1-2; a possible D gene is TRBD1 (5 bases). There are 14 residues in the CDR3. Germline V lookup: CDR1 SGHRS, CDR2 YFSETQ. The CDR3 region has the DNA TGCGCCAGCAGCTTTGGAGGGGAGAACTCTGGCTACACCTTC. Amino acid sequence: CASSFGGENSGYTF.

The rearrangement joins TRBV10-3 to TRBJ1-1, with TRBD1 identical over 7 bases. Germline trimming cut 6 bases from V and 5 bases from J; bases unmatched to any gene: 12. The V gene's germline CDR1 is ENHRY and CDR2 SYGVKD. CDR3 size: 15 residues. The CDR3 DNA is TGTGCCATCAGCGGAACAACAGGGGAGGTTACTGAAGCTTTCTTT. Its translation: CAISGTTGEVTEAFF.

The gene calls are TRBV7-2 and TRBJ2-3, with D perhaps matching TRBD1 (5 bases). Trimming pared 2 bases from V and 0 bases from J, leaving 6 bases between. Germline V CDR1 and CDR2: SGHTA, FQGNSA. The CDR3 length is 14 residues. The CDR3 coding sequence is TGTGCCAGCAGCTTACAGGGTAGCACAGATACGCAGTATTTT. Translation: CASSLQGSTDTQYF.

J is TRBJ2-1 and V is TRBV11-3, with 7 nucleotides matching TRBD2. Germline CDR1 and CDR2: SGHNT and YENEEA. The CDR3 covers 16 residues. V was clipped by 2 bases and J by 6 bases; unmatched bases: 10. CDR3 DNA sequence: TGTGCCAGCAGCTTACGGCGGGGAGGGTTCGGCAATGAGCAGTTCTTC. Residues: CASSLRRGGFGNEQFF.

This sequence joins TRBV29-1 and TRBJ2-1; 8 bases are a match to TRBD2. V trimming: 7 bases; J trimming: 7 bases; junction bases outside the gene matches: 12. In germline, CDR1 is SQVTM, CDR2 ANQGSEA. The CDR3 totals 14 residues. This chain's CDR3 is CSATRGGTRNEQFF. DNA of the CDR3: TGCAGCGCCACCCGGGGGGGGACAAGGAATGAGCAGTTCTTC.

V and J are TRBV7-3 and TRBJ2-5; possible D gene TRBD2, 7 bases. The germline gives CDR1 SGHTA, CDR2 FQGTGA. The CDR3 covers 14 residues. Trimming removed 5 bases at V and 5 bases at J, with 15 bases between. For the CDR3, the DNA is TGTGCCAGCAGCCAAACGGGGGGCGTTGAGACCCAGTACTTC. As protein: CASSQTGGVETQYF.

The chain employs TRBV27 and TRBJ1-1; tentatively, D is TRBD1 (6 bases). V was cut by 1 base and J by 2 bases, with 8 bases left in between. The CDR3 consists of 14 residues. The germline CDR1 and CDR2 sequences are MNHEY and SMNVEV (reference sequence). CDR3 loop: CASSLLGGNTEAFF. For the CDR3, the DNA is TGTGCCAGCAGTTTATTAGGGGGTAACACTGAAGCTTTCTTT.

The gene calls are TRBV5-1 and TRBJ2-7; 7 nucleotides agree with TRBD1. The CDR3 contains 12 residues. Trimming at V came to 3 bases and at J to 6 bases, leaving 3 bases not matched to a gene. Germline V gene sequence: CDR1 SGHRS, CDR2 YFSETQ. CDR3 nucleotides: TGCGCCAGCAGCTCACAGGGGATCGAGCAGTACTTC. Its translation is CASSSQGIEQYF.

This chain uses TRBV6-1 with TRBJ1-1; D perhaps matches TRBD1 (6 bases). The CDR3 consists of 11 residues. Germline CDR1 is MNHNS and CDR2 is SASEGT. Trimming took 8 bases from V and 6 from J, leaving 10 bases between them. The CDR3 region has the DNA TGTGCCAGCTACAGGGTCGCTGAAGCTTTCTTT. Amino acid sequence: CASYRVAEAFF.

J is TRBJ2-7 and V is TRBV23-1; D remains ambiguous. TRBV23-1 is recorded as an ORF, its role being uncertain. V was cut by 0 bases and J by 2 bases, with 29 bases left in between. There are 21 residues in the CDR3. CDR3 nucleotide sequence: TGCGCCAGCAGTCAATCTAGTCCCTTGGGCGACACCGAGAATCGAACCTACGAGCAGTACTTC. Translated: CASSQSSPLGDTENRTYEQYF.